This T cell receptor (beta chain) was captured in a study of early stage breast cancer tumors. Study as a whole: Among around twelve ER+/PR+/HER2- tumors, eight were ductal, four lobular.

Assay: immunoSEQ multiplex PCR; the TCRdb copy retains only in-frame clones and omits some. The sample carries over 40,000 clones, around 80% recorded once. This receptor was identified in a person aged 35-49 years with breast cancer. Sample: blood.

CDR3 nucleotide sequence: TGTGCCAGCAGGGGGGACAGAAACATTCAGTACTTC. Its translation: CASRGDRNIQYF. The V and J genes are TRBV2 and TRBJ2-4; TRBD1 aligns across 7 bases. The CDR3 is 12 residues long. J gave up 6 bases and V 6 bases, and 2 bases lay outside the gene matches. Germline V gene data show CDR1 as SNHLY and CDR2 as FYNNEI.